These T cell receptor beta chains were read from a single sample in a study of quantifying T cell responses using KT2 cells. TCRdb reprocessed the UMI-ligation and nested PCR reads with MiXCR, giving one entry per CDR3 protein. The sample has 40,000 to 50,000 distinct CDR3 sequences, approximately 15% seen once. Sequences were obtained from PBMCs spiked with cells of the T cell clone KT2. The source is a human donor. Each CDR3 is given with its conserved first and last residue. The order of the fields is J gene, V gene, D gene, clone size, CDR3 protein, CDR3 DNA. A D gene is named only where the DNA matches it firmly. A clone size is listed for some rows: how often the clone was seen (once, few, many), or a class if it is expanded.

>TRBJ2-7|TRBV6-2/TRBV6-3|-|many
CASSPVLSSYEQYF
TGTGCCAGCAGCCCCGTTCTGAGCTCCTACGAGCAGTACTTC
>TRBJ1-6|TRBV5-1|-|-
CASSLDRPGMRNSPLHF
TGCGCCAGCAGCTTGGACCGGCCAGGGATGCGAAATTCACCCCTCCACTTT
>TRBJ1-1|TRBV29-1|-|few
CSGSADMNTEAFF
TGCAGCGGTTCGGCCGACATGAACACTGAAGCTTTCTTT
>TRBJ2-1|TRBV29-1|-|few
CSVYSGILNEQFF
TGCAGCGTTTACAGCGGCATTCTCAATGAGCAGTTCTTC
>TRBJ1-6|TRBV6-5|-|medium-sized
CASSRYPFNSPLHF
TGTGCCAGCAGCCGATACCCGTTTAATTCACCCCTCCACTTT
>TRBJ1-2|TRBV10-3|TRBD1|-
CAISEGQAGYTF
TGTGCCATCAGTGAGGGACAGGCTGGCTACACCTTC
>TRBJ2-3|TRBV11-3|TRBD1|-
CASSLRTGNTDTQYF
TGTGCCAGCAGCTTAAGGACAGGAAACACAGATACGCAGTATTTT
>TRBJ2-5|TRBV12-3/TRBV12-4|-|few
CASSHDPWAQYF
TGTGCCAGCAGCCATGACCCGTGGGCCCAGTACTTC
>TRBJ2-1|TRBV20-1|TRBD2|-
CSALTIGGYNEQFF
TGCAGTGCTCTTACTATCGGGGGGTACAATGAGCAGTTCTTC
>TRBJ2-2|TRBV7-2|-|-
CASSFWGRGETGELFF
TGTGCCAGCAGCTTTTGGGGGCGCGGGGAAACCGGGGAGCTGTTTTTT
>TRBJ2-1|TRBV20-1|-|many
CSARGGRENNEQFF
TGCAGTGCTAGGGGCGGTAGGGAGAACAATGAGCAGTTCTTC
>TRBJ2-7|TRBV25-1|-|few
CASSHWEAGDYEQYF
TGTGCCAGCAGTCACTGGGAGGCAGGTGACTACGAGCAGTACTTC
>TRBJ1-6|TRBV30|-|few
CAWSSGPEGSPLHF
TGTGCCTGGAGTTCCGGCCCCGAAGGTTCACCCCTCCACTTT
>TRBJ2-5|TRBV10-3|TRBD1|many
CAISDKDREETQYF
TGTGCCATCAGTGACAAAGACAGGGAAGAGACCCAGTACTTC
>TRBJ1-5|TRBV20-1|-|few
CSARADWGNQPQHF
TGCAGTGCTAGGGCAGACTGGGGCAATCAGCCCCAGCATTTT
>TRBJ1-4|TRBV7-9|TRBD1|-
CASSLGGQFNEKLFF
TGTGCCAGCAGCTTAGGGGGACAGTTTAATGAAAAACTGTTTTTT
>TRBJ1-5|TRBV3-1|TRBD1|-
CASSLTGQNQPQHF
TGTGCCAGCAGCCTGACAGGGCAAAATCAGCCCCAGCATTTT
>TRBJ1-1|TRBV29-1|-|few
CSGKMNREGTEAFF
TGCAGCGGGAAGATGAACCGGGAGGGCACTGAAGCTTTCTTT
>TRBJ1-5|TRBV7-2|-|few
CASRLGLGQPQHF
TGTGCCAGCAGGCTCGGCCTGGGTCAGCCCCAGCATTTT
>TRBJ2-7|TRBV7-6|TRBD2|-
CASSYAGLAGEEQYF
TGTGCCAGCAGCTACGCGGGACTAGCGGGAGAAGAGCAGTACTTC
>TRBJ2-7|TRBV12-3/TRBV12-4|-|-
CASRGDGRLGEQYF
TGTGCCAGCAGAGGGGACGGGAGATTGGGCGAGCAGTACTTC
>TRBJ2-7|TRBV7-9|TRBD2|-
CASSFQGWTSPYEQYF
TGTGCCAGCAGCTTCCAGGGGTGGACTAGCCCCTACGAGCAGTACTTC
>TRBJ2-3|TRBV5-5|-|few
CASSLRGGGGSGTDTQYF
TGTGCCAGCAGCTTGAGGGGCGGGGGCGGCTCTGGCACAGATACGCAGTATTTT
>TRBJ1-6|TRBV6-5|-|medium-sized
CASSPQPGSYNSPLHF
TGTGCCAGCAGCCCCCAGCCCGGCTCCTATAATTCACCCCTCCACTTT
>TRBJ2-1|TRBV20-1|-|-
CSAREIAYNEQFF
TGCAGTGCTAGGGAAATAGCCTACAATGAGCAGTTCTTC
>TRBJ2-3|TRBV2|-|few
CASLDRSTDTQYF
TGTGCCAGCTTAGACAGGAGCACAGATACGCAGTATTTT
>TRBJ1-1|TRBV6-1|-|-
CASRGGLEAFF
TGTGCCAGCAGGGGCGGTCTTGAAGCTTTCTTT
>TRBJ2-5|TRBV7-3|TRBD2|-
CASSLTMGGGRETQYF
TGTGCCAGCAGCTTAACGATGGGGGGAGGGAGAGAGACCCAGTACTTC
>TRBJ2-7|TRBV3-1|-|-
CASSQDPQVYEQYF
TGTGCCAGCAGCCAAGATCCTCAGGTTTACGAGCAGTACTTC
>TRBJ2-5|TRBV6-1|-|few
CASEFWETQYF
TGTGCCAGCGAATTCTGGGAGACCCAGTACTTC
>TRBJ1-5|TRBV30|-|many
CAWASLEGQPQHF
TGTGCCTGGGCCAGCCTAGAGGGTCAGCCCCAGCATTTT